Listed here is a single TCR beta chain. Its antigen is currently unknown. CDR3 length equals 12 residues. Germline lookup yields CDR1 MDHEN and CDR2 SYDVKM. The V end was cut by 6 bases, the J end by 4 bases, with 9 bases between. Only in-frame clones appear in the TCRdb table, and some are missing; sequencing was by immunoSEQ multiplex PCR. In the table there are roughly 57,000 clones, approximately 84% of which are singletons. Alongside CTLA-4 blockade with ipilimumab, patients with chemo-refractory metastatic non-small-cell lung cancer received focal radiation. The data belong to a study of radiotherapy plus CTLA-4 blockade in lung cancer. Across the study: In roughly 19% of patients, objective responses were seen; around 34% had disease control. Points from the study as a whole: Radiotherapy was combined with ipilimumab, and tumor-derived TCR clones then expanded in blood.

This receptor was obtained from a human donor with non-small cell lung cancer whose response to radiotherapy plus ipilimumab could not be evaluated. The gene calls are TRBV28 and TRBJ2-5; D perhaps matches TRBD2 (6 bases). The source was peripheral blood, collected from a patient treated with radiotherapy plus ipilimumab. CDR3 coding DNA: TGTGCCAGCAGCTCAGCGGGAGAGACCCAGTACTTC. Translated, it gives CASSSAGETQYF.